This is a list of T cell receptor beta chains from one sample in a study of T-cell memory formation after mild COVID-19. TCRdb ran MiXCR on the 5' RACE reads and lists one entry per CDR3 protein. Of under 600,000 distinct CDR3 sequences detected, about a fifth appear once; the ten largest clones hold under 8.5%. Material for sequencing was PBMCs or a T cell subset sorted from them (not recorded which). The receptors originated from an adult woman who had mild COVID-19 (a few samples of this study predate the infection). Cell type and time point are not known. The CDR3 runs from the conserved cysteine through the conserved F or W. Fields, in order: D gene, J gene, clone size, V gene, CDR3 protein, CDR3 DNA. D genes are given only for firm matches. The listing skips clone size in some rows; elsewhere it reads once, few, many or a size class.

d_call: -
j_call: TRBJ1-1
clone_size: -
v_call: TRBV6-2/TRBV6-3
cdr3_aa: CASTLVRNTEAFF
cdr3_nt: TGTGCCAGCACCCTCGTTAGGAACACTGAAGCTTTCTTT

d_call: -
j_call: TRBJ1-5
clone_size: -
v_call: TRBV6-5
cdr3_aa: CASRRDSHQPQHF
cdr3_nt: TGTGCCAGCAGGCGGGATTCTCATCAGCCCCAGCATTTT

d_call: -
j_call: TRBJ1-2
clone_size: many
v_call: TRBV12-3/TRBV12-4
cdr3_aa: CASGNREAWGYTF
cdr3_nt: TGTGCCAGCGGGAACAGGGAGGCGTGGGGCTACACCTTC

d_call: -
j_call: TRBJ2-2
clone_size: -
v_call: TRBV5-1
cdr3_aa: CASSLDGQNTGELFF
cdr3_nt: TGCGCCAGCAGCTTGGACGGCCAGAACACCGGGGAGCTGTTTTTT

d_call: TRBD1
j_call: TRBJ1-6
clone_size: few
v_call: TRBV10-2
cdr3_aa: CASSESRDRGYNSPLHF
cdr3_nt: TGCGCCAGCAGTGAGTCGCGGGACAGGGGCTATAATTCACCCCTCCACTTT

d_call: TRBD1
j_call: TRBJ2-1
clone_size: few
v_call: TRBV29-1
cdr3_aa: CSVVQTGDYNEQFF
cdr3_nt: TGCAGCGTTGTACAGACAGGGGACTACAATGAGCAGTTCTTC

d_call: -
j_call: TRBJ1-5
clone_size: few
v_call: TRBV6-1
cdr3_aa: CASRLGARGDQPQHF
cdr3_nt: TGTGCCAGCAGGCTAGGGGCTCGAGGGGATCAGCCCCAGCATTTT

d_call: -
j_call: TRBJ2-1
clone_size: once
v_call: TRBV24-1
cdr3_aa: CATSDVTAMGHNEQFF
cdr3_nt: TGTGCCACCAGTGATGTGACGGCAATGGGGCACAATGAGCAGTTCTTC

d_call: -
j_call: TRBJ2-7
clone_size: few
v_call: TRBV30
cdr3_aa: CAWSRGGASYEQYF
cdr3_nt: TGTGCCTGGAGTCGGGGAGGAGCCTCCTACGAGCAGTACTTC

d_call: -
j_call: TRBJ2-7
clone_size: -
v_call: TRBV20-1
cdr3_aa: CSARDGRSSYEQYF
cdr3_nt: TGCAGTGCTAGAGACGGCCGGAGCTCCTACGAGCAGTACTTC

d_call: -
j_call: TRBJ1-3
clone_size: -
v_call: TRBV12-3/TRBV12-4
cdr3_aa: CASNVEGGSGNTIYF
cdr3_nt: TGTGCCAGCAACGTAGAAGGGGGGTCTGGAAACACCATATATTTT

d_call: TRBD2
j_call: TRBJ2-3
clone_size: -
v_call: TRBV19
cdr3_aa: CASSVGLAGADTQYF
cdr3_nt: TGTGCCAGTAGTGTCGGACTAGCGGGAGCAGATACGCAGTATTTT

d_call: TRBD1
j_call: TRBJ1-1
clone_size: few
v_call: TRBV11-2
cdr3_aa: CASSSQGGGNTEAFF
cdr3_nt: TGTGCCAGCAGCTCCCAGGGGGGCGGGAACACTGAAGCTTTCTTT

d_call: TRBD2
j_call: TRBJ2-3
clone_size: few
v_call: TRBV2
cdr3_aa: CASSGFEGSGTFDTQYF
cdr3_nt: TGTGCCAGCAGCGGCTTTGAGGGTAGCGGGACTTTCGATACGCAGTATTTT

d_call: -
j_call: TRBJ2-3
clone_size: -
v_call: TRBV5-1
cdr3_aa: CASRPGPSSTDTQYF
cdr3_nt: TGCGCCAGCCGCCCCGGGCCCTCCTCCACAGATACGCAGTATTTT

d_call: -
j_call: TRBJ2-7
clone_size: -
v_call: TRBV20-1
cdr3_aa: CSASGTFSYEQYF
cdr3_nt: TGCAGTGCTTCCGGGACATTCTCCTACGAGCAGTACTTC

d_call: TRBD1
j_call: TRBJ2-3
clone_size: few
v_call: TRBV7-2
cdr3_aa: CASSGGSRTDTQYF
cdr3_nt: TGTGCCAGTTCAGGGGGCAGTCGTACAGATACGCAGTATTTT

d_call: TRBD2
j_call: TRBJ2-7
clone_size: few
v_call: TRBV5-1
cdr3_aa: CASSRLAGGPHEQYF
cdr3_nt: TGCGCCAGCAGCCGACTAGCGGGAGGGCCCCACGAGCAGTACTTC

d_call: -
j_call: TRBJ2-2
clone_size: -
v_call: TRBV19
cdr3_aa: CASSISGLTTGELFF
cdr3_nt: TGTGCCAGTAGTATATCGGGACTCACCACCGGGGAGCTGTTTTTT

d_call: TRBD1
j_call: TRBJ1-4
clone_size: -
v_call: TRBV6-6
cdr3_aa: CASSYSGSRGRREKLFF
cdr3_nt: TGTGCCAGCAGTTACTCGGGGAGTAGGGGGCGTCGGGAAAAACTGTTTTTT

d_call: -
j_call: TRBJ2-7
clone_size: few
v_call: TRBV20-1
cdr3_aa: CSATQGLHEQYF
cdr3_nt: TGCAGTGCTACTCAGGGGCTCCACGAGCAGTACTTC

d_call: -
j_call: TRBJ2-3
clone_size: -
v_call: TRBV12-3/TRBV12-4
cdr3_aa: CASSPTRTSTDTQYF
cdr3_nt: TGTGCCAGCAGTCCCACCCGGACTAGCACAGATACGCAGTATTTT

d_call: -
j_call: TRBJ1-1
clone_size: -
v_call: TRBV20-1
cdr3_aa: CSARGGAAMNTEAFF
cdr3_nt: TGCAGTGCTAGAGGGGGGGCAGCTATGAACACTGAAGCTTTCTTT

d_call: -
j_call: TRBJ2-5
clone_size: -
v_call: TRBV15
cdr3_aa: CATSRERETAETQYF
cdr3_nt: TGTGCCACCAGCAGAGAGAGGGAAACCGCAGAGACCCAGTACTTC

d_call: TRBD2
j_call: TRBJ2-3
clone_size: -
v_call: TRBV7-2
cdr3_aa: CASSLMATSGRSTQYF
cdr3_nt: TGTGCCAGCAGCTTAATGGCGACTAGCGGGAGGTCCACGCAGTATTTT

d_call: -
j_call: TRBJ2-7
clone_size: -
v_call: TRBV4-2
cdr3_aa: CASSQDSEKTYEQYF
cdr3_nt: TGTGCCAGCAGCCAAGATAGCGAGAAGACCTACGAGCAGTACTTC

d_call: -
j_call: TRBJ2-1
clone_size: -
v_call: TRBV7-8
cdr3_aa: CASTPPARIRYNEQFF
cdr3_nt: TGTGCCAGCACTCCTCCGGCAAGAATTAGATACAATGAGCAGTTCTTC

d_call: -
j_call: TRBJ1-3
clone_size: -
v_call: TRBV4-2
cdr3_aa: CASSQERGTGNTIYF
cdr3_nt: TGTGCCAGCAGCCAAGAAAGAGGGACTGGAAACACCATATATTTT

d_call: TRBD2
j_call: TRBJ2-5
clone_size: -
v_call: TRBV11-2
cdr3_aa: CASSWSGGLQETQYF
cdr3_nt: TGTGCCAGCAGTTGGAGCGGGGGGTTACAAGAGACCCAGTACTTC

d_call: -
j_call: TRBJ2-5
clone_size: once
v_call: TRBV4-3
cdr3_aa: CASSQAKGGWETQYF
cdr3_nt: TGCGCCAGCAGCCAAGCTAAGGGGGGGTGGGAGACCCAGTACTTC

d_call: TRBD2
j_call: TRBJ2-2
clone_size: many
v_call: TRBV20-1
cdr3_aa: CSAKDSGRGTGELFF
cdr3_nt: TGCAGTGCTAAAGATAGCGGGAGAGGAACCGGGGAGCTGTTTTTT

d_call: TRBD1
j_call: TRBJ2-1
clone_size: many
v_call: TRBV12-3/TRBV12-4
cdr3_aa: CASSFWGTDYNEQFF
cdr3_nt: TGTGCCAGCAGTTTTTGGGGGACAGATTACAATGAGCAGTTCTTC

d_call: TRBD1
j_call: TRBJ2-7
clone_size: -
v_call: TRBV24-1
cdr3_aa: CATSQGAYEQYF
cdr3_nt: TGTGCCACGTCCCAGGGGGCCTACGAGCAGTACTTC

d_call: TRBD1
j_call: TRBJ2-7
clone_size: -
v_call: TRBV7-6
cdr3_aa: CASSHGPGQGSYEQYF
cdr3_nt: TGTGCCAGCAGCCACGGTCCGGGACAGGGATCCTACGAGCAGTACTTC

d_call: TRBD1
j_call: TRBJ1-1
clone_size: few
v_call: TRBV7-9
cdr3_aa: CASSLLGTANTEAFF
cdr3_nt: TGTGCCAGCAGCTTACTAGGGACAGCGAACACTGAAGCTTTCTTT

d_call: -
j_call: TRBJ2-7
clone_size: few
v_call: TRBV6-5
cdr3_aa: CASSYDREVWYEQYF
cdr3_nt: TGTGCCAGCAGTTACGATAGAGAGGTCTGGTACGAGCAGTACTTC

d_call: TRBD2
j_call: TRBJ2-7
clone_size: -
v_call: TRBV7-9
cdr3_aa: CASSLDLAGFYEQYF
cdr3_nt: TGTGCCAGCAGCTTAGATCTAGCGGGATTCTACGAGCAGTACTTC

d_call: -
j_call: TRBJ1-1
clone_size: many
v_call: TRBV5-1
cdr3_aa: CASSGDSMNTEAFF
cdr3_nt: TGCGCCAGCAGCGGAGACAGTATGAACACTGAAGCTTTCTTT

d_call: -
j_call: TRBJ1-2
clone_size: few
v_call: TRBV7-9
cdr3_aa: CASSPQQESYTF
cdr3_nt: TGTGCCAGCAGCCCGCAACAGGAGAGCTACACCTTC

d_call: TRBD1
j_call: TRBJ2-1
clone_size: few
v_call: TRBV29-1
cdr3_aa: CSVQGASSYNEQFF
cdr3_nt: TGCAGCGTTCAGGGGGCAAGCTCCTACAATGAGCAGTTCTTC

d_call: -
j_call: TRBJ1-2
clone_size: -
v_call: TRBV4-1
cdr3_aa: CASSQDGDGYYGYTF
cdr3_nt: TGCGCCAGCAGCCAAGACGGCGACGGCTACTATGGCTACACCTTC

d_call: TRBD1
j_call: TRBJ1-2
clone_size: -
v_call: TRBV5-1
cdr3_aa: CASRRSGTDYGYTF
cdr3_nt: TGCGCCAGCAGACGTTCCGGGACAGACTATGGCTACACCTTC